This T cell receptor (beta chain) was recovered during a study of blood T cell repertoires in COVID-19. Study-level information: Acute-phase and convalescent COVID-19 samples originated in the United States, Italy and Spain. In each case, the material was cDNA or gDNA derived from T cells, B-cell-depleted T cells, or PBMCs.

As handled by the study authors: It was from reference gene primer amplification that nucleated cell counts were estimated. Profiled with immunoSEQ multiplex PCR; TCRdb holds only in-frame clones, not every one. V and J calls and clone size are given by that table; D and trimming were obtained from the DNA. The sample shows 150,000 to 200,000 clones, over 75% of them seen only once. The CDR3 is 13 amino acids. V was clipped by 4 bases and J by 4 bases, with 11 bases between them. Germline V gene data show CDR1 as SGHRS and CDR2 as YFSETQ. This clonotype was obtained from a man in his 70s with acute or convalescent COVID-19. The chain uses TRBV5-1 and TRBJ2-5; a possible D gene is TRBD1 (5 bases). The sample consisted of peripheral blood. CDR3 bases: TGCGCCAGCAGCCCGGGCCAGGGAGAGACCCAGTACTTC. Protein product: CASSPGQGETQYF.